This TCR beta chain was sequenced in a study of CD8 T cells in ankylosing spondylitis. Regarding the study as a whole: Disease-associated clonotypes exhibited CD8+ identity and were relatively infrequent in peripheral blood.

The CDR3 is 17 amino acids. V dropped 4 bases and J dropped 3; count of bases not matched to a gene: 12. Germline V gene lookup returns CDR1 SGHDN and CDR2 FVKESK. One entry per CDR3 protein results from TCRdb running MiXCR on the 5' RACE reads. The sample has about 42,000 distinct CDR3 sequences; less than 3.5% are singletons. In this sample, this clonotype turned up many times. The antigen remains undetermined. The origin of this receptor is a male donor with ankylosing spondylitis or in good health (not recorded which). The sample taken for sequencing was blood, either unsorted or a sorted T cell fraction (not recorded which). The rearrangement joins TRBV14 to TRBJ1-5; 7 bases match TRBD1. CDR3 sequence reads: CASSLRTRGGDNQPQHF. Written as DNA, the CDR3 is TGTGCCAGCAGCCTACGTACCAGGGGGGGTGACAATCAGCCCCAGCATTTT.